One sample yielded the 20 T cell receptor beta chains listed below, sequenced in a study of shared clonotypes between healthy human individuals. Only in-frame clones appear in the TCRdb table, and some are missing; sequencing was by immunoSEQ multiplex PCR. The sample records under 750,000 clones, over 55% being singletons. Sequenced sample: memory CD4+ T cells sorted from blood. Regarding subset: CD45RA-negative fraction. The source of these receptors is a woman in her thirties in good health.

This chain joins TRBV7-9 and TRBJ1-5, with D unclear. The length of the CDR3 is 13 residues. Germline loops: CDR1 SEHNR, CDR2 FQNEAQ (reference sequence). V lost 4 bases to trimming and J lost 5 bases, with 9 bases between them. The CDR3 nucleotides are TGTGCCAGCAGCTCGGCCGGTGATCAGCCCCAGCATTTT. It is translated as CASSSAGDQPQHF.

Only a few counts were recorded for this clone. The J gene is TRBJ1-1, the V gene TRBV27; D perhaps matches TRBD1 (6 bases). V was shortened by 4 bases and J by 2 bases, with 14 bases between the two germline ends. Germline V gives CDR1 MNHEY, CDR2 SMNVEV (reference sequence). The CDR3 consists of 15 residues. The CDR3 bases are TGTGCCAGCAGTTCAACCCCAGGGGATAACACTGAAGCTTTCTTT. It codes for CASSSTPGDNTEAFF.

This chain uses TRBV10-1 with TRBJ2-7; 12 bases are shared with TRBD2. The CDR3 has 15 residues. Trimming removed 6 bases from V and 0 bases from J; junction bases left unmatched: 3. Looked up from germline, CDR1 is WNHNN and CDR2 is SYGVQD (reference sequence). CDR3 amino acids: CASSGLAGCSYEQYF. The CDR3 DNA reads TGCGCCAGCAGCGGACTAGCGGGATGCTCCTACGAGCAGTACTTC.

J is TRBJ2-7 and V is TRBV28; no clear D gene. This CDR3 has 13 residues. V was clipped by 7 bases and J by 2 bases, with 12 bases between them. Looked up from germline, CDR1 is MDHEN and CDR2 is SYDVKM. Written as DNA, the CDR3 is TGTGCCAGCAAGGGAACCCTTACCTACGAGCAGTACTTC. Protein: CASKGTLTYEQYF.

J is TRBJ2-1 and V is TRBV5-1; D might be TRBD1 or TRBD2, each matching 5 bases. The CDR3 consists of 15 residues. Trimming pared 4 bases from V and 6 bases from J, leaving 17 bases between. CDR1 and CDR2 from the germline V gene are SGHRS and YFSETQ. In DNA, the CDR3 is TGCGCCAGCAGCCGAGGGGATACTGGAACCAATGAGCAGTTCTTC. This sequence encodes CASSRGDTGTNEQFF.

The V and J genes are TRBV5-1 and TRBJ2-1, with 7 bases fitting TRBD2. From germline, CDR1 is SGHRS and CDR2 YFSETQ. With 6 bases clipped from V and 0 bases from J, the junction kept 6 bases outside the gene matches. CDR3 length: 15 amino acids. The CDR3 sequence is CASTSSGGSYNEQFF. CDR3 sequence (DNA): TGCGCCAGCACGTCTAGCGGTGGCTCCTACAATGAGCAGTTCTTC.

The chain carries TRBV6-1 and TRBJ2-3; 7 nucleotides agree with TRBD1. Germline values: CDR1 MNHNS, CDR2 SASEGT. The CDR3 runs 15 residues. V lost 4 bases to trimming and J lost 3 bases; unmatched junction nucleotides: 7. The CDR3 DNA reads TGTGCCAGCAGTGTCCGGGACAGACGAACAGATACGCAGTATTTT. Translated: CASSVRDRRTDTQYF.

The rearrangement links TRBV7-2 to TRBJ2-3; no clear D. With 4 bases removed from V and 2 bases from J, the gap between germline ends came to 16 bases. Germline V CDR1 and CDR2: SGHTA, FQGNSA. This CDR3 contains 16 residues. The CDR3: CASSSPGGAHTDTQYF. In DNA, the CDR3 is TGTGCCAGCAGCTCCCCCGGCGGAGCCCACACAGATACGCAGTATTTT.

J is TRBJ1-3 and V is TRBV15, with 12 bases identical to TRBD1. This CDR3 spans 16 amino acids. The germline CDR1 and CDR2 sequences are LNHNV and YYDKDF (reference sequence). J was trimmed by 3 bases and V by 5 bases; bases with no gene match: 5. CDR3 amino acids: CATSARDRGLGNTIYF. Written as DNA, the CDR3 is TGTGCCACCAGCGCCCGGGACAGGGGGCTTGGAAACACCATATATTTT.

The CDR3 spells CASHGAGWYNEQFF. DNA of the CDR3: TGTGCCAGCCACGGGGCGGGATGGTACAATGAGCAGTTCTTC. This rearrangement joins TRBV27 to TRBJ2-1, with D maybe TRBD2 (6 bases). Germline CDR1 MNHEY, CDR2 SMNVEV (reference sequence). V lost 8 bases to trimming and J lost 4 bases, with 15 bases between them. This CDR3 region has 14 residues.

The genes are TRBV6-4 and TRBJ2-3, with a weak D call TRBD2 (6 bases). Trimming pared 11 bases from V and 0 bases from J, leaving 21 bases between. Looked up from germline, CDR1 is MRHNA and CDR2 is SNTAGT. The CDR3 sequence is 16 residues long. The DNA for the CDR3 is TGTGCCCGCCCCCACGGGAGCGGAAATAGCACAGATACGCAGTATTTT. Amino acids: CARPHGSGNSTDTQYF.

This clone was counted only a few times. Other DNA sequences in the same sample also yield this CDR3. This chain links TRBV5-1 with TRBJ2-1; TRBD2 is a possible D gene (5 bases). Between the trimmed V and J ends, which lost 4 bases and 4 bases, there was a span of 15 bases. Germline CDR1 SGHRS, CDR2 YFSETQ. The CDR3 length is 15 residues. The CDR3 nucleotides read TGCGCCAGCAGCCTTGATAGCGCGTTATACAATGAGCAGTTCTTC. Translated, it gives CASSLDSALYNEQFF. The variable domain in full, completed from reference TRBV5-1 and TRBJ2-1, reads KAGVTQTPRYLIKTRGQQVTLSCSPISGHRSVSWYQQTPGQGLQFLFEYFSETQRNKGNFPGRFSGRQFSNSRSEMNVSTLELGDSALYLCASSLDSALYNEQFFGPGTRLTVL.

The chain's CDR3 is CSVAPSSRGNGYTF. CDR3 nucleotide sequence: TGCAGCGTTGCCCCCTCGTCACGGGGTAATGGCTACACCTTC. J is TRBJ1-2 and V is TRBV29-1; D not certain. The CDR3 spans 14 residues. V was trimmed by 4 bases and J by 6 bases, leaving 18 bases between them. Germline V gene lookup returns CDR1 SQVTM and CDR2 ANQGSEA.

The sample holds many counts of this clone. This chain connects TRBV6-5 to TRBJ1-2; D is possibly TRBD1 (5 bases). The CDR3 has 14 residues. Germline V gene sequence: CDR1 MNHEY, CDR2 SVGAGI. Trimming took off 5 bases at V and 8 bases at J, with 18 bases between the two ends. This CDR3 reads CASSKSRDDVGYTF. CDR3 nucleotides: TGTGCCAGCAGTAAAAGCCGGGACGACGTAGGCTACACCTTC.

The genes are TRBV4-2 and TRBJ2-2; tentatively, D is TRBD1 (6 bases). CDR3 length: 16 amino acids. The V gene's germline CDR1 is LGHNA and CDR2 YNFKEQ. V was shortened by 4 bases and J by 4 bases, with 16 bases between the two germline ends. The CDR3 DNA reads TGTGCCAGCAGCCCCAGACAGGACAGAAGCACCGGGGAGCTGTTTTTT. Encoded protein: CASSPRQDRSTGELFF.

The chain recombines TRBV2 with TRBJ1-1; a weak D match, TRBD1 (5 bases). CDR3 size: 14 residues. Germline V gene data show CDR1 as SNHLY and CDR2 as FYNNEI. V lost 3 bases, J lost 4 bases, and 12 bases lay in between. CDR3 protein: CASSEVSRATEAFF. The CDR3 coding sequence is TGTGCCAGCAGTGAGGTCTCCAGGGCCACTGAAGCTTTCTTT.

There are a few counts of this clone. The chain uses TRBV6-4 and TRBJ2-5; 9 positions match TRBD2. Germline CDR1 MRHNA, CDR2 SNTAGT. The CDR3 runs to 15 residues. Trimming at V came to 3 bases and at J to 4 bases, leaving 6 bases not matched to a gene. CDR3 sequence (DNA): TGTGCCAGCAGTGAGGGTAGCGGGAGTAGAGAGACCCAGTACTTC. Translation gives CASSEGSGSRETQYF.

This chain uses TRBV7-3 with TRBJ1-1, with a possible D match to TRBD1 (5 bases). CDR3 length: 16 residues. With 2 bases removed from V and 1 base from J, the gap between germline ends came to 14 bases. Germline assignment: CDR1 SGHTA and CDR2 FQGTGA. The CDR3 nucleotides read TGTGCCAGCAGCTTATCCACAGGAGTTAGGAACACTGAAGCTTTCTTT. This translates into CASSLSTGVRNTEAFF.

The rearrangement links TRBV9 to TRBJ2-1; D tentatively reads TRBD1 or TRBD2 (7 bases each). This CDR3 has 14 residues. V lost 0 bases to trimming and J lost 10 bases, with 14 bases between them. Germline V CDR1 and CDR2: SGDLS, YYNGEE. The CDR3 DNA reads TGTGCCAGCAGCGTAGTTGGGAGGGGGCAAGAGCAGTTCTTC. The encoded protein is CASSVVGRGQEQFF.

This clone was seen once. The CDR3 is CASSHGSATNEKLFF. DNA of the CDR3: TGTGCCAGCTCACATGGGTCCGCAACTAATGAAAAACTGTTTTTT. The rearrangement uses TRBV18 and TRBJ1-4; D gene uncertain. Germline lookup yields CDR1 KGHSH and CDR2 LQKENI. The CDR3 contains 15 residues. Trimming shortened V by 4 bases and J by 0 bases, and 9 bases separated the two germline ends.